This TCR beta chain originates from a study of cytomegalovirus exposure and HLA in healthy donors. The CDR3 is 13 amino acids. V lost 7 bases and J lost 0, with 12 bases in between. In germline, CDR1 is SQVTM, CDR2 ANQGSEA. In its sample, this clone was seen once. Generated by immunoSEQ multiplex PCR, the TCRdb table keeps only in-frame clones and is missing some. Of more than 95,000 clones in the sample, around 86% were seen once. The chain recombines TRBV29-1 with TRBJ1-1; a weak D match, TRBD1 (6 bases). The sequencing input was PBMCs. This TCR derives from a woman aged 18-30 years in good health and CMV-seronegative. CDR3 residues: CSAMPGVNTEAFF. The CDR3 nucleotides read TGCAGCGCGATGCCAGGGGTGAACACTGAAGCTTTCTTT. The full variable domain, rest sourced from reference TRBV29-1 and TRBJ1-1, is SAVISQKPSRDICQRGTSLTIQCQVDSQVTMMFWYRQQPGQSLTLIATANQGSEATYESGFVIDKFPISRPNLTFSTLTVSNMSPEDSSIYLCSAMPGVNTEAFFGQGTRLTVV.